Each of the 32 T cell receptor beta chains below was sequenced from the same sample in a study of blood T cell repertoires in COVID-19. TCRdb keeps only in-frame clones here, not all; method: immunoSEQ multiplex PCR. The repertoire includes 100,000 or so clones, roughly 84% of them detected once, and approximately 2% sits in the top ten. Sample: peripheral blood. Every receptor here comes from a man in his 70s with active or convalescent COVID-19.

J is TRBJ2-1 and V is TRBV7-6; D is unclear. V gave up 1 base and J gave up 2 bases, with 15 bases separating them. Germline V gene data show CDR1 as SGHVS and CDR2 as FNYEAQ. The CDR3 loop spans 17 amino acids. The CDR3: CASSLVAAFDTYNEQFF. For the CDR3, the DNA is TGTGCCAGCAGCTTAGTGGCAGCCTTCGACACCTACAATGAGCAGTTCTTC.

The chain carries TRBV3-1 (or the pseudogene TRBV3-2) and TRBJ2-5, with TRBD1 as a possible D gene (7 bases). The CDR3 runs to 15 residues. The germline gives CDR1 LGHDT, CDR2 YNNKEL (reference sequence). V was shortened by 4 bases and J by 2 bases, with 14 bases between the two germline ends. CDR3 sequence reads: CASSPGGTVQETQYF. CDR3 DNA: TGTGCCAGCAGCCCAGGAGGGACAGTACAAGAGACCCAGTACTTC.

The J gene is TRBJ2-6, the V gene TRBV3-1 (or the pseudogene TRBV3-2); tentative D call: TRBD2 (6 bases). The CDR3 is 15 residues long. Germline CDR1 LGHDT, CDR2 YNNKEL (reference sequence). V was shortened by 4 bases and J by 0 bases, with 7 bases between the two germline ends. The CDR3 region is CASSRRDSGANVLTF. The CDR3 DNA reads as TGTGCCAGCAGCCGGCGGGACTCTGGGGCCAACGTCCTGACTTTC.

This sequence joins TRBV5-8 and TRBJ2-1; 8 bases are a match to TRBD2. This CDR3 is built from 17 residues. Trimming cost V 4 bases and J 3 bases; bases outside gene matches: 12. Germline V gives CDR1 SGHTS, CDR2 YDEGEE. For the CDR3, the DNA is TGTGCCAGCAGCCCCGCGATTGCCAGCGGGGGCTACAATGAGCAGTTCTTC. This encodes CASSPAIASGGYNEQFF.

V is TRBV5-1 and J is TRBJ1-2; maybe TRBD1 (5 bases). CDR1 is SGHRS and CDR2 is YFSETQ in the germline V gene. V lost 8 bases, J lost 4 bases, and 21 bases lay in between. The CDR3 loop spans 15 amino acids. CDR3 in DNA: TGCGCCAGTTCACCTTCCGGGGGTGTTTCCTATGGCTACACCTTC. As protein: CASSPSGGVSYGYTF.

Regarding this clone: This CDR3 is also generated by other DNA sequences in the sample. The rearrangement joins TRBV15 to TRBJ2-7; 12 bases are a match to TRBD1. Germline V CDR1 and CDR2: LNHNV, YYDKDF (reference sequence). The CDR3 is 19 residues long. J gave up 7 bases and V 5 bases, and 21 bases lay outside the gene matches. The CDR3 nucleotides read TGTGCCACCAGCGGCAATCGGGAGGGAGAGGGACAGGGGGCTCGGGAGCAGTACTTC. Residues: CATSGNREGEGQGAREQYF.

The CDR3 region is CASSNPGDRSTDTQYF. In nucleotides, the CDR3 is TGTGCCAGTAGTAACCCGGGGGACAGGAGCACAGATACGCAGTATTTT. V usage is TRBV19 and J usage is TRBJ2-3, with TRBD1 identical over 8 bases. Germline V gene data show CDR1 as LNHDA and CDR2 as SQIVND (reference sequence). V shed 4 bases, J shed 0 bases, and the junction held 6 bases outside the gene matches. The CDR3 sequence is 16 residues long.

This clone came up a few times. The gene calls are TRBV28 and TRBJ2-4, with D tentatively TRBD1 (5 bases). CDR1 MDHEN and CDR2 SYDVKM come from the germline V gene. The V and J ends lost 5 bases and 5 bases respectively, with 22 bases between them. The CDR3 length is 17 residues. Here the CDR3 DNA reads TGTGCCAGCAGTCCCCTTCCCTCAGGGTCCGAAGAAAACATTCAGTACTTC. Encoded protein: CASSPLPSGSEENIQYF. The whole variable domain, remainder taken from reference TRBV28 and TRBJ2-4, is DVKVTQSSRYLVKRTGEKVFLECVQDMDHENMFWYRQDPGLGLRLIYFSYDVKMKEKGDIPEGYSVSREKKERFSLILESASTNQTSMYLCASSPLPSGSEENIQYFGAGTRLSVL.

The rearrangement joins TRBV6-5 to TRBJ1-1, with 8 bases that match TRBD1. V dropped 1 base and J dropped 4; count of bases not matched to a gene: 5. The germline CDR1 and CDR2 sequences are MNHEY and SVGAGI. CDR3 size: 15 residues. The CDR3 DNA is TGTGCCAGCAGTTACTTAAGTACAGGGGGCACTGAAGCTTTCTTT. It encodes CASSYLSTGGTEAFF.

The table lists this clone with a few counts. The V gene is TRBV7-2, the J gene TRBJ1-5, with a weak D call TRBD1 (5 bases). The V gene's germline CDR1 is SGHTA and CDR2 FQGNSA. The CDR3 is 14 residues long. Trimming took 5 bases from V and 5 from J, leaving 13 bases between them. CDR3 amino acids: CASSLTANYQPQHF. The CDR3 DNA follows: TGTGCCAGCAGCCTGACAGCAAACTATCAGCCCCAGCATTTT.

The rearrangement uses TRBV5-6 and TRBJ2-7; 11 nucleotides align to TRBD1. Germline V gene lookup returns CDR1 SGHDT and CDR2 YYEEEE. V dropped 5 bases and J dropped 7; count of bases not matched to a gene: 8. This CDR3 region has 14 residues. The CDR3 DNA reads TGTGCCAGCAGTCGGACAGGGGGCGCGAAGGAGCAGTACTTC. Residues: CASSRTGGAKEQYF. Full variable domain (rest looked up from reference TRBV5-6 and TRBJ2-7): DAGVTQSPTHLIKTRGQQVTLRCSPKSGHDTVSWYQQALGQGPQFIFQYYEEEERQRGNFPDRFSGHQFPNYSSELNVNALLLGDSALYLCASSRTGGAKEQYFGPGTRLTVT.

V and J are TRBV5-8 and TRBJ2-7; 12 positions match TRBD2. The germline V gene has CDR1 SGHTS and CDR2 YDEGEE. V was pared by 4 bases and J by 3 bases, with 5 bases of the junction left unmatched. This CDR3 is built from 15 residues. The CDR3 is CASSNLAGGNYEQYF. CDR3 DNA: TGTGCCAGCAGCAACCTAGCGGGGGGGAACTACGAGCAGTACTTC. Supplemented by reference TRBV5-8 and TRBJ2-7, the full variable domain reads EAGVTQSPTHLIKTRGQQATLRCSPISGHTSVYWYQQALGLGLQFLLWYDEGEERNRGNFPPRFSGRQFPNYSSELNVNALELEDSALYLCASSNLAGGNYEQYFGPGTRLTVT.

The chain is built from TRBV5-4 and TRBJ2-7; 7 nucleotides match TRBD2. Germline V gives CDR1 SGHNT, CDR2 YYREEE (reference sequence). Trimming cost V 2 bases and J 4 bases; bases outside gene matches: 6. This CDR3 is built from 14 residues. CDR3 protein: CASSLGLGGYEQYF. The CDR3 coding sequence is TGTGCCAGCAGCTTAGGACTAGGCGGTTACGAGCAGTACTTC.

V and J are TRBV2 and TRBJ1-4; D unclear. With 4 bases removed from V and 5 bases from J, the gap between germline ends came to 11 bases. Germline values: CDR1 SNHLY, CDR2 FYNNEI. The CDR3 totals 14 residues. The CDR3 reads CASSVGQINEKLFF. The DNA of the CDR3 is TGTGCCAGCAGTGTTGGTCAGATAAATGAAAAACTGTTTTTT.

The chain recombines TRBV7-8 with TRBJ1-5; 9 nucleotides match TRBD1. J gave up 6 bases and V 5 bases, and 11 bases lay outside the gene matches. This CDR3 has 16 amino acids. In germline, CDR1 is SGHVS, CDR2 FQNEAQ. The CDR3 reads CASSINRGRGGQPQHF. The CDR3 DNA follows: TGTGCCAGCAGCATTAACAGGGGGCGAGGAGGTCAGCCCCAGCATTTT.

The chain joins TRBV6-2 or TRBV6-3 to TRBJ2-1; 10 bases are a match to TRBD2. The CDR3 extends over 18 amino acids. Germline V lookup: CDR1 MNHEY, CDR2 SVGEGT. J was trimmed by 0 bases and V by 4 bases; bases with no gene match: 9. The CDR3 loop is CASSFSGGTFSSYNEQFF. The CDR3 DNA reads TGTGCCAGCAGTTTTAGCGGGGGGACTTTTAGCTCCTACAATGAGCAGTTCTTC.

This chain connects TRBV5-4 to TRBJ2-1, with 8 bases identical to TRBD1. Per germline, CDR1 SGHNT and CDR2 YYREEE (reference sequence). CDR3 length: 16 residues. V shed 2 bases and J 10 bases; nucleotides not matched to a gene: 14. For the CDR3, the DNA is TGTGCCAGCAGCTTTCGCTCTGGACAGGGCGTGGGCGAGCAGTTCTTC. Protein sequence: CASSFRSGQGVGEQFF.

The rearrangement joins TRBV9 to TRBJ1-2; TRBD1 might be the D (5 bases). Germline lookup yields CDR1 SGDLS and CDR2 YYNGEE. V lost 0 bases, J lost 8 bases, and 11 bases lay in between. The CDR3 spans 13 residues. The CDR3 nucleotides are TGTGCCAGCAGCGTAGGCAGGGCCGAGGGCTACACCTTC. Encoded protein: CASSVGRAEGYTF. Complete variable domain (other parts from reference TRBV9 and TRBJ1-2): DSGVTQTPKHLITATGQRVTLRCSPRSGDLSVYWYQQSLDQGLQFLIQYYNGEERAKGNILERFSAQQFPDLHSELNLSSLELGDSALYFCASSVGRAEGYTFGSGTRLTVV.

The rearrangement links TRBV30 to TRBJ1-1; TRBD1 aligns across 7 bases. This CDR3 region has 14 residues. V lost 2 bases and J lost 7; bases outside the gene matches: 10. The germline gives CDR1 GTSNPN, CDR2 SVGIG (reference sequence). CDR3 coding DNA: TGTGCCTGGAGTCCCACGGGACAGAGGCTTGAAGCTTTCTTT. Its protein is CAWSPTGQRLEAFF.

The V call is TRBV7-8, the J call TRBJ1-5, with a tentative D call TRBD1 (5 bases). Germline V gives CDR1 SGHVS, CDR2 FQNEAQ. Trimming pared 0 bases from V and 2 bases from J, leaving 8 bases between. The CDR3 runs to 15 residues. CDR3 nucleotide sequence: TGTGCCAGCAGCTTAGCGGAGGGGCGCAATCAGCCCCAGCATTTT. Translated: CASSLAEGRNQPQHF. The complete variable domain, with remaining parts taken from reference TRBV7-8 and TRBJ1-5, reads GAGVSQSPRYKVAKRGQDVALRCDPISGHVSLFWYQQALGQGPEFLTYFQNEAQLDKSGLPSDRFFAERPEGSVSTLKIQRTQQEDSAVYLCASSLAEGRNQPQHFGDGTRLSIL.

The chain combines TRBV2 with TRBJ1-2; TRBD1 matches 7 bases. With 3 bases clipped from V and 1 base from J, the junction kept 5 bases outside the gene matches. The CDR3 contains 15 residues. CDR1 is SNHLY and CDR2 is FYNNEI in the germline V gene. The CDR3 is CASSERQGFNYGYTF. The CDR3 DNA reads TGTGCCAGCAGTGAGCGACAGGGCTTTAACTATGGCTACACCTTC. Full variable domain (outside the CDR3, taken from reference TRBV2 and TRBJ1-2): EPEVTQTPSHQVTQMGQEVILRCVPISNHLYFYWYRQILGQKVEFLVSFYNNEISEKSEIFDDQFSVERPDGSNFTLKIRSTKLEDSAMYFCASSERQGFNYGYTFGSGTRLTVV.

The gene calls are TRBV6-2 or TRBV6-3 and TRBJ1-1; D ambiguous. CDR3 length: 14 amino acids. Germline CDR1 and CDR2: MNHEY and SVGEGT. Trimming took off 0 bases at V and 7 bases at J, with 12 bases between the two ends. The CDR3 DNA reads as TGTGCCAGCAGTTACTCGAGTTCAGGCTTTGAAGCTTTCTTT. This encodes CASSYSSSGFEAFF.

This clone has at least ten counts. The V call is TRBV9, the J call TRBJ2-1, with D tentatively TRBD2 (5 bases). Germline loops: CDR1 SGDLS, CDR2 YYNGEE. The CDR3 totals 15 residues. V was pared by 4 bases and J by 2 bases, with 13 bases between. CDR3 DNA sequence: TGTGCCAGCAGCTCCCGGCTGACTACCTACAATGAGCAGTTCTTC. It encodes CASSSRLTTYNEQFF.

The chain joins TRBV6-2 or TRBV6-3 to TRBJ2-3; 14 bases line up with TRBD2. Germline CDR1 and CDR2: MNHEY and SVGEGT. Trimming at V came to 5 bases and at J to 4 bases, leaving 5 bases not matched to a gene. The CDR3 is made up of 16 amino acids. The CDR3 protein is CASSLGLAGGADTQYF. CDR3 DNA sequence: TGTGCCAGCAGTCTAGGACTAGCGGGGGGTGCAGATACGCAGTATTTT.

This rearrangement joins TRBV27 to TRBJ2-2; D is possibly TRBD1 (6 bases). This CDR3 is 16 amino acids long. With 6 bases removed from V and 2 bases from J, the gap between germline ends came to 16 bases. The germline V gene encodes CDR1 MNHEY and CDR2 SMNVEV (reference sequence). The CDR3 loop reads CASSTMPGHNTGELFF. CDR3 in DNA: TGTGCCAGCAGCACGATGCCGGGACACAACACCGGGGAGCTGTTTTTT.

J is TRBJ1-6 and V is TRBV5-1, with 7 bases that match TRBD1. The length of the CDR3 is 14 residues. Unmatched junction bases numbered 6, after V lost 4 bases and J lost 8 bases. The germline CDR1 and CDR2 sequences are SGHRS and YFSETQ. This CDR3 is CASSAGQRDSPLHF. CDR3 bases: TGCGCCAGCAGCGCGGGACAGAGGGATTCACCCCTCCACTTT. Based on the CDR3 plus reference TRBV5-1 and TRBJ1-6, the full variable domain is KAGVTQTPRYLIKTRGQQVTLSCSPISGHRSVSWYQQTPGQGLQFLFEYFSETQRNKGNFPGRFSGRQFSNSRSEMNVSTLELGDSALYLCASSAGQRDSPLHFGNGTRLTVT.

The V gene is TRBV3-1 (or the pseudogene TRBV3-2), the J gene TRBJ1-1; D unclear. The V gene's germline CDR1 is LGHDT and CDR2 YNNKEL (reference sequence). CDR3 length: 15 amino acids. V shed 0 bases and J shed 5 bases, with 13 bases lying between them. CDR3 bases: TGTGCCAGCAGCCAAGACCTCTTGCAGAGGACTGAAGCTTTCTTT. This encodes CASSQDLLQRTEAFF.

J is TRBJ1-1 and V is TRBV6-2 or TRBV6-3; no reliable D call. Trimming took off 4 bases at V and 8 bases at J, with 11 bases between the two ends. Germline CDR1 and CDR2: MNHEY and SVGEGT. This CDR3 is 12 amino acids long. The CDR3 sequence: CASSLSGLEAFF. Here the CDR3 DNA reads TGTGCCAGCAGTTTGTCAGGTCTCGAAGCTTTCTTT.

The chain combines TRBV24-1 with TRBJ1-5, with D unresolved. The CDR3 loop spans 16 amino acids. CDR1 and CDR2 from the germline V gene are KGHDR and SFDVKD. With 4 bases removed from V and 1 base from J, the gap between germline ends came to 13 bases. CDR3: CATSEGGGISNQPQHF. CDR3 nucleotide sequence: TGTGCCACCAGTGAGGGCGGAGGGATAAGCAATCAGCCCCAGCATTTT.

This sequence joins TRBV5-1 and TRBJ2-1; 10 positions match TRBD2. The CDR3 spans 16 residues. V trimming: 1 base; J trimming: 9 bases; junction bases outside the gene matches: 10. Germline V gives CDR1 SGHRS, CDR2 YFSETQ. CDR3 region: CASSLLTSGGAAEQFF. CDR3 bases: TGCGCCAGCAGCTTGCTGACGAGCGGGGGGGCAGCTGAGCAGTTCTTC.

The chain is built from TRBV19 and TRBJ1-5; D is possibly TRBD1 (5 bases). The germline CDR1 and CDR2 sequences are LNHDA and SQIVND (reference sequence). The length of the CDR3 is 15 residues. V lost 5 bases and J 5 bases, leaving 16 bases between the germline ends. CDR3 bases: TGTGCCAGTAGTCTCGGGGGGATATCTTATCAGCCCCAGCATTTT. Encoded protein: CASSLGGISYQPQHF.

The chain has TRBV20-1 and TRBJ2-3, with TRBD2 matching 7 bases. Germline assignment: CDR1 DFQATT and CDR2 SNEGSKA (reference sequence). Trimming at V came to 3 bases and at J to 1 base, leaving 4 bases not matched to a gene. The CDR3 covers 14 residues. This CDR3 reads CSASAGDGTDTQYF. In DNA form, the CDR3 reads TGCAGTGCTAGTGCGGGGGATGGCACAGATACGCAGTATTTT.